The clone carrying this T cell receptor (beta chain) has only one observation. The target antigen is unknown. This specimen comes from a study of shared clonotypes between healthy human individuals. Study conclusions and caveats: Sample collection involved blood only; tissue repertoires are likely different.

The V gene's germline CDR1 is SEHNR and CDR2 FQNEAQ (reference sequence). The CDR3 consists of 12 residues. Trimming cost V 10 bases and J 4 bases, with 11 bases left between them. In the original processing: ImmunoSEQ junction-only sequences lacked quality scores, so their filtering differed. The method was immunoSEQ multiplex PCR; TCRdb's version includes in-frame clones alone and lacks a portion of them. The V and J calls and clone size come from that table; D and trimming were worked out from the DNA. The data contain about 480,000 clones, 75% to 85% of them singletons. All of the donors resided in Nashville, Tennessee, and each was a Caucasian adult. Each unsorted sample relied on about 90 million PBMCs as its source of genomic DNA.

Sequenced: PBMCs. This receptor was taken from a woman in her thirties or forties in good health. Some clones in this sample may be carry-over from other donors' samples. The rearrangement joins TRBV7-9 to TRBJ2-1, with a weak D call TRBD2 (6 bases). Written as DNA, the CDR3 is TGTGCCATCCCCGGGACTTACAATGAGCAGTTCTTC. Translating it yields CAIPGTYNEQFF.